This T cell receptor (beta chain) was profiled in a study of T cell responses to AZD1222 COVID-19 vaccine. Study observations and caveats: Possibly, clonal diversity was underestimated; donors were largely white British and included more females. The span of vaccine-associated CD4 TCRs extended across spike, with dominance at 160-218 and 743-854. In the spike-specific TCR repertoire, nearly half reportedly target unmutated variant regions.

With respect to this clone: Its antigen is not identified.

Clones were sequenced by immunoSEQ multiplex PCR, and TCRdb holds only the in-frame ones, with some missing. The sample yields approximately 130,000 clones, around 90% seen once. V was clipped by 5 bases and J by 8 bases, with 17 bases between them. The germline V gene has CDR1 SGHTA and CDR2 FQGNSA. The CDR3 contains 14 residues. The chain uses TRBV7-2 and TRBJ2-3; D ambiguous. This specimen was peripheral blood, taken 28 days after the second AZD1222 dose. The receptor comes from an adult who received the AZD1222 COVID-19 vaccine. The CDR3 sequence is CASSPQGWASTQYF. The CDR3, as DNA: TGTGCCAGCAGCCCCCAAGGATGGGCGAGTACGCAGTATTTT.